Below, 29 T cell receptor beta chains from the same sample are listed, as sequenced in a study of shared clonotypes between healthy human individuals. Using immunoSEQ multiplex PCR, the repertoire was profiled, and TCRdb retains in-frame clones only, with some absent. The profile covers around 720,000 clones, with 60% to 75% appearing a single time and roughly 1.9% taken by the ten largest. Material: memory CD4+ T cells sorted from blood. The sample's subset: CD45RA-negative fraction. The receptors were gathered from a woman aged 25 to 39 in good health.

The CDR3, as DNA: TGCGCCAGCAGCCCTCTAGGGGGAGCTGGGGCCAACGTCCTGACTTTC. Amino acid sequence: CASSPLGGAGANVLTF. This rearrangement joins TRBV4-1 to TRBJ2-6; perhaps TRBD1 as D (6 bases). The CDR3 has 16 residues. The germline gives CDR1 MGHRA, CDR2 YSYEKL. Trimming stripped 4 bases from V and 2 bases from J, with 12 bases between.

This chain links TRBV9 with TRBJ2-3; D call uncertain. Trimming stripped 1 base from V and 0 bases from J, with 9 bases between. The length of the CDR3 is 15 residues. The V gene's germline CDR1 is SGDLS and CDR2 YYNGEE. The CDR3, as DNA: TGTGCCAGCAGCGTAAAAGCATCTAGCACAGATACGCAGTATTTT. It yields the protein CASSVKASSTDTQYF.

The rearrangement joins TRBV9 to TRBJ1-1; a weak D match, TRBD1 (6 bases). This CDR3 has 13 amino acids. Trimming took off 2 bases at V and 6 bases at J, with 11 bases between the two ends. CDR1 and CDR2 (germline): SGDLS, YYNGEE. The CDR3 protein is CASSVKGVAEAFF. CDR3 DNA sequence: TGTGCCAGCAGCGTTAAGGGGGTGGCTGAAGCTTTCTTT.

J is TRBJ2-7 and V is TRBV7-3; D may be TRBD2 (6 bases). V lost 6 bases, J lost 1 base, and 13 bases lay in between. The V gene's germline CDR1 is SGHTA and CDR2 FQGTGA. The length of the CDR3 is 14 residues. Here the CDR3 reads CASSLLAESYEQYF. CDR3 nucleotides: TGTGCCAGCAGTCTATTAGCGGAGTCCTACGAGCAGTACTTC. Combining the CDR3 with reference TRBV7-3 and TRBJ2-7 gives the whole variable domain GAGVSQTPSNKVTEKGKYVELRCDPISGHTALYWYRQSLGQGPEFLIYFQGTGAADDSGLPNDRFFAVRPEGSVSTLKIQRTERGDSAVYLCASSLLAESYEQYFGPGTRLTVT.

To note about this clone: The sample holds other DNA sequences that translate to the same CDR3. The CDR3 DNA reads TGCGCCAGCAGCTTGCTAGCGGTCTACAATGAGCAGTTCTTC. It encodes CASSLLAVYNEQFF. The chain combines TRBV5-1 with TRBJ2-1, with 7 bases matching TRBD2. V lost 1 base and J lost 3; bases outside the gene matches: 1. The length of the CDR3 is 14 residues. The germline V gene has CDR1 SGHRS and CDR2 YFSETQ.

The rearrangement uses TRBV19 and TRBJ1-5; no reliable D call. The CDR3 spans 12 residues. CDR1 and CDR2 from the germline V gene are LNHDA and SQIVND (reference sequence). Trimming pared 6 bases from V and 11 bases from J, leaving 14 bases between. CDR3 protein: CASSPIGETQHF. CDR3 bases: TGTGCCAGTAGCCCCATTGGGGAAACCCAGCATTTT.

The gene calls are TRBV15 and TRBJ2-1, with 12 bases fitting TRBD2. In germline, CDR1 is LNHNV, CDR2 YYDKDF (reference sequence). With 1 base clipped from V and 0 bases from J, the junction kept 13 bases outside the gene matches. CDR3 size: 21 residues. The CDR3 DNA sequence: TGTGCCACCAGCAGAGCCGCGGGCCTAGCGGGAGGGCCGAGCTCCTACAATGAGCAGTTCTTC. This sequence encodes CATSRAAGLAGGPSSYNEQFF.

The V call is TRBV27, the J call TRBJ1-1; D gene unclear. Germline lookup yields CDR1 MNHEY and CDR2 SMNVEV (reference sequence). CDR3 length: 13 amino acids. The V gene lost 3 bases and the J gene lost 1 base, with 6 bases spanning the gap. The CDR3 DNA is TGTGCCAGCAGTTTTTACCAGAACACTGAAGCTTTCTTT. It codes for CASSFYQNTEAFF.

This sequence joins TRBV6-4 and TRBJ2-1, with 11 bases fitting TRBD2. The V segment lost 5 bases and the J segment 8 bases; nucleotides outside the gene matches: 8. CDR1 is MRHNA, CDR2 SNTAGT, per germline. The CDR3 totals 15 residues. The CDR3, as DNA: TGTGCCAGCAGTCCAACTAGCGGGAGCACCGATGAGCAGTTCTTC. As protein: CASSPTSGSTDEQFF.

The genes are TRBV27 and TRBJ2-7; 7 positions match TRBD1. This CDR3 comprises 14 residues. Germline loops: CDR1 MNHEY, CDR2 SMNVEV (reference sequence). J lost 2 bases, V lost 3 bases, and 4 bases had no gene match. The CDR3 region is CASSLGDSTYEQYF. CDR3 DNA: TGTGCCAGCAGTTTGGGGGACAGTACCTACGAGCAGTACTTC.

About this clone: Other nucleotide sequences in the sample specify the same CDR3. CDR3 sequence (DNA): TGCGCCAGCAGCTTGAGTCTAGCGGGTTACAATGAGCAGTTCTTC. Its translation: CASSLSLAGYNEQFF. V usage is TRBV5-1 and J usage is TRBJ2-1; 8 positions match TRBD2. V gave up 1 base and J gave up 4 bases; unmatched junction bases: 4. This CDR3 is built from 15 residues. CDR1 and CDR2 (germline): SGHRS, YFSETQ.

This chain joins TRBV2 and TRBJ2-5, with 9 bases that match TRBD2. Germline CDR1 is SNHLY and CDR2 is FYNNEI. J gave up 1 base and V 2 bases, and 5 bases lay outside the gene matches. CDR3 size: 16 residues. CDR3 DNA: TGTGCCAGCAGTGAAATGGGTAGCGGGGGCCAAGAGACCCAGTACTTC. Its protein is CASSEMGSGGQETQYF.

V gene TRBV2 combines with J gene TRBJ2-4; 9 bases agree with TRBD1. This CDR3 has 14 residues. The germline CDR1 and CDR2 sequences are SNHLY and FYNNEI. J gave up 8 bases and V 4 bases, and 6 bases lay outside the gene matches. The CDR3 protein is CASSGQGGTDIQYF. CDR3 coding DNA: TGTGCCAGCAGTGGACAGGGGGGGACGGACATTCAGTACTTC.

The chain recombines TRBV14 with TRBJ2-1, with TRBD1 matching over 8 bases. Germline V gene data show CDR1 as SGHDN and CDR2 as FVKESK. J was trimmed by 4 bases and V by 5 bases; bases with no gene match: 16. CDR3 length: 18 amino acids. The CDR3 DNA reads TGTGCCAGCAGCACACGACAGGGGTTTGCCATGGGTTACAATGAGCAGTTCTTC. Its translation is CASSTRQGFAMGYNEQFF.

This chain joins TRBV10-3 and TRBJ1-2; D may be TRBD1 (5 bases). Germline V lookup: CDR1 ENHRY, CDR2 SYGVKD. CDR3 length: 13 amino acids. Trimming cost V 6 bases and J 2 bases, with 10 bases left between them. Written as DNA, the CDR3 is TGTGCCATCAGGGGCGACAGAAACTATGGCTACACCTTC. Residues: CAIRGDRNYGYTF.

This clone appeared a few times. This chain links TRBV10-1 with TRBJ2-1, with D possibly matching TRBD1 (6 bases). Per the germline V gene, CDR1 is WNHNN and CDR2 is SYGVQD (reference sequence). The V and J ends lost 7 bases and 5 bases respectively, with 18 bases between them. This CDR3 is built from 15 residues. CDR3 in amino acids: CASNDGGDLDNEQFF. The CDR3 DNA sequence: TGCGCCAGCAATGATGGGGGCGATCTGGACAATGAGCAGTTCTTC.

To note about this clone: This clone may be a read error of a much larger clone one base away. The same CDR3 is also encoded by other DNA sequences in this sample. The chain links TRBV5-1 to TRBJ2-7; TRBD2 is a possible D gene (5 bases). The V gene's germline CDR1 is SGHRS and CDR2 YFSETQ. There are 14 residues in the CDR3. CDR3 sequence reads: CASSLRLNSYEQYF. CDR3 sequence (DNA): TGCGCCAGCAGCTTAAGACTAAACTCCTATGAGCAGTACTTC.

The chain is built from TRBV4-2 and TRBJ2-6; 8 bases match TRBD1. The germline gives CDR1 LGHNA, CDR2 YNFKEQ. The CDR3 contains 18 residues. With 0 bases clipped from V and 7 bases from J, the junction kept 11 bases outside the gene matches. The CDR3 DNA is TGTGCCAGCAGCCAAGATTTCGGGACAGGACAGAAAGCCAACGTCCTGACTTTC. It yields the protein CASSQDFGTGQKANVLTF.

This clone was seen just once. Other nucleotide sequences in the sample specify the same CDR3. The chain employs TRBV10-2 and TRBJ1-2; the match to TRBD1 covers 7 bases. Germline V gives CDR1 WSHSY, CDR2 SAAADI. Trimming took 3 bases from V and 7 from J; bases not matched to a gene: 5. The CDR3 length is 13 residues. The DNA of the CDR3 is TGCGCCAGCAGTGAACAGGGGACGGGTGGCTACACCTTC. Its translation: CASSEQGTGGYTF.

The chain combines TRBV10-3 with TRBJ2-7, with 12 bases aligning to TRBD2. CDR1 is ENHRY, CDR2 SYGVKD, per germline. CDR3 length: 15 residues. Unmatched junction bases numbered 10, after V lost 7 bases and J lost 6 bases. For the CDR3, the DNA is TGTGCCATCACTACCGGGACTAGCGGGTCGGTCGAGCAGTACTTC. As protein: CAITTGTSGSVEQYF.

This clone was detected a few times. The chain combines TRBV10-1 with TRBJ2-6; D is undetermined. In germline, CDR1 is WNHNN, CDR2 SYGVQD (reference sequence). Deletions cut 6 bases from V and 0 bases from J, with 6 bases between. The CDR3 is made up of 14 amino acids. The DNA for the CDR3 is TGCGCCAGCAGCAAAAACTCTGGGGCCAACGTCCTGACTTTC. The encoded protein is CASSKNSGANVLTF.

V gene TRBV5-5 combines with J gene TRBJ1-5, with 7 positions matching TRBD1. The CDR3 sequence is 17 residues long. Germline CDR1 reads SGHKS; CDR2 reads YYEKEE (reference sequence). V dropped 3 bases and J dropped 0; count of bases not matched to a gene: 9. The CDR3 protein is CASSSRPTGNSNQPQHF. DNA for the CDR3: TGTGCCAGCAGCTCGAGACCGACAGGGAATAGCAATCAGCCCCAGCATTTT.

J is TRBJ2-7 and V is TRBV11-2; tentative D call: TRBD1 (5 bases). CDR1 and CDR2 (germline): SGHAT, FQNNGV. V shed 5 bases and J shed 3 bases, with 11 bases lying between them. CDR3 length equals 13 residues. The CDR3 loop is CASSQDTNYEQYF. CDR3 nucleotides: TGTGCCAGCAGCCAGGACACCAACTACGAGCAGTACTTC.

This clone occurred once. The CDR3 nucleotides read TGCAGCGTTGAAAGGAGATCTAGCACAGATACGCAGTATTTT. Translating gives CSVERRSSTDTQYF. The gene calls are TRBV29-1 and TRBJ2-3; D gene uncertain. The germline gives CDR1 SQVTM, CDR2 ANQGSEA. The V gene lost 2 bases and the J gene lost 0 bases, with 9 bases spanning the gap. The CDR3 has 14 residues.

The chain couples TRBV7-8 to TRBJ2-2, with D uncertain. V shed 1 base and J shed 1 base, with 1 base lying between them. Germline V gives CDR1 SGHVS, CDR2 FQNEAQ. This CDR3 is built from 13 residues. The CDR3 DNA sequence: TGTGCCAGCAGCTTAGGGAACACCGGGGAGCTGTTTTTT. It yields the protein CASSLGNTGELFF.

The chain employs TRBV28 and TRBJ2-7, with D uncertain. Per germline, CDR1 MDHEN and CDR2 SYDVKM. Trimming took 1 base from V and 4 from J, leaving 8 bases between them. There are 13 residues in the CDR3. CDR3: CASSLSQEYEQYF. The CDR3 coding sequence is TGTGCCAGCAGTTTATCCCAGGAGTACGAGCAGTACTTC.

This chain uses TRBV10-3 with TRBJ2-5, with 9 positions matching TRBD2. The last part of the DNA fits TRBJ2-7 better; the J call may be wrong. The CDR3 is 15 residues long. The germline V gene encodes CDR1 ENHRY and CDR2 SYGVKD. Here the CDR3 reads CAISESISGSGEQYF. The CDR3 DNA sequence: TGTGCCATCAGTGAGTCGATTAGCGGGAGTGGCGAGCAGTACTTC.

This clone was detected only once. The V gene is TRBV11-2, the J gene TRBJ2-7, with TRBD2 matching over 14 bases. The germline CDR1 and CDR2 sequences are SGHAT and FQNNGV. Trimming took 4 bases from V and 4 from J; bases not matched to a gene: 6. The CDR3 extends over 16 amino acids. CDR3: CASSSGLAGATYEQYF. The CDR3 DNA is TGTGCCAGCAGCTCGGGACTAGCGGGAGCCACTTACGAGCAGTACTTC.

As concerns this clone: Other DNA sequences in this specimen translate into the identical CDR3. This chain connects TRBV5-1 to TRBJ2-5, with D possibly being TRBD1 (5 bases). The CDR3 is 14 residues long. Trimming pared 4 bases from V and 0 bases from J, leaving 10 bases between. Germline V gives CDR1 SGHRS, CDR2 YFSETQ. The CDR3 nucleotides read TGCGCCAGCAGCGGTCAGGGATACCAAGAGACCCAGTACTTC. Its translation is CASSGQGYQETQYF.